This is a list of T cell receptor beta chains from one sample in a study of response to subunit inactivated influenza vaccine. Using its own MiXCR run on the RT-PCR reads, TCRdb lists one record per CDR3 protein. The sample holds 500,000 to 600,000 distinct CDR3 sequences, approximately 10% seen once. These same records also appear under a second study, on T cells expressing NK-cell markers.

This sample comprised PBMCs from blood, obtained on the day of vaccination. These receptors were taken from a man aged 50-59 years who received an inactivated influenza vaccine. CDR3s include the opening cysteine and the closing phenylalanine or tryptophan. The order of the fields is J gene, V gene, CDR3 length, CDR3 protein.

TRBJ2-2,TRBV5-5,15,CASSRYGTSTGELFF
TRBJ1-1,TRBV6-1,16,CASRTEDRGWNTEAFF
TRBJ2-7,TRBV27,14,CASSLGAPSYEQYF
TRBJ2-6,TRBV7-6,17,CASSPQGGSSGANVLTF
TRBJ2-5,TRBV11-3,15,CASSSPGQGQETQYF
TRBJ2-7,TRBV20-1,14,CRISPGRGSYEQYF
TRBJ1-4,TRBV5-1,15,CASSLLGIANEKLFF
TRBJ2-3,TRBV20-1,14,CSASPAGSTDTQYF
TRBJ1-1,TRBV20-1,13,CSASIRRNTEAFF
TRBJ2-7,TRBV12-3/TRBV12-4,14,CASSPRGSRPEQYF
TRBJ2-4,TRBV5-1,15,CASSLAQGAKNIQYF
TRBJ2-1,TRBV6-2/TRBV6-3,19,CASRDLGSGAQSSYNEQFF
TRBJ2-7,TRBV2,11,CASSEIAEQYF
TRBJ2-1,TRBV20-1,15,CSARGGGSSYNEQFF
TRBJ2-5,TRBV4-1,14,CASSKLQGRETQYF
TRBJ2-7,TRBV27,14,CASSLFQGSYEQYF
TRBJ1-2,TRBV28,12,CASSSESYGYTF
TRBJ2-7,TRBV4-3,15,CASSQDGTGRYEQYF
TRBJ2-1,TRBV5-1,15,CASSFDRGLRNEQFF
TRBJ2-1,TRBV6-1,14,CASRPDRGWDEQFF
TRBJ2-5,TRBV15,15,CATSRDNEGLKTQYF
TRBJ2-7,TRBV10-2,13,CASSESSPYEQYF
TRBJ2-3,TRBV3-1,14,CASREDRVGDTQYF
TRBJ1-1,TRBV5-1,15,CASSLETEGKTEAFF
TRBJ1-1,TRBV19,15,CASITFSWGLTEAFF
TRBJ1-2,TRBV28,13,CASSSFRVGGYTF
TRBJ2-7,TRBV5-6,14,CASSLGVSSYEQYF
TRBJ1-4,TRBV4-3,15,CASSLGPSVGEKLFF
TRBJ2-5,TRBV21-1,15,CASSKDCPGGETQYF
TRBJ2-5,TRBV20-1,13,CSARVYSEKTQYF
TRBJ2-7,TRBV19,14,CASSIQVSSYEQYF
TRBJ1-2,TRBV12-3/TRBV12-4,13,CASTTWPDRGYTF
TRBJ2-5,TRBV28,13,CASRDRVQETQYF
TRBJ2-7,TRBV7-8,15,CASSKLQGPRDEQYF